Listed here are 14 T cell receptor beta chains from one sample, sequenced in a study of shared clonotypes between healthy human individuals. The table came from immunoSEQ multiplex PCR; TCRdb's copy has only in-frame clones and leaves some out. The table shows roughly 1.4 million clones, with around 98.5% occurring only once. What was sequenced was naive CD4+ T cells sorted from blood. This sample's subset: CD45RA+ positively selected. Receptors originate from a man aged 25-45 years in good health.

The chain uses TRBV11-2 and TRBJ2-1; 11 bases fit TRBD2. Unmatched junction bases numbered 10, after V lost 4 bases and J lost 5 bases. CDR1 and CDR2 from the germline V gene are SGHAT and FQNNGV. This CDR3 region has 17 residues. CDR3 loop: CASSYRIAGGVHNEQFF. The CDR3 coding sequence is TGTGCCAGCAGCTATCGCATAGCGGGAGGGGTCCACAATGAGCAGTTCTTC.

The rearrangement links TRBV19 to TRBJ1-1, with D uncertain. The germline CDR1 and CDR2 sequences are LNHDA and SQIVND (reference sequence). Deletions cut 10 bases from V and 1 base from J, with 10 bases between. The CDR3 extends over 12 amino acids. This chain's CDR3 is CATKHGNTEAFF. CDR3 nucleotide sequence: TGTGCCACTAAACATGGGAACACTGAAGCTTTCTTT. Variable domain in full (rest from reference TRBV19 and TRBJ1-1): DGGITQSPKYLFRKEGQNVTLSCEQNLNHDAMYWYRQDPGQGLRLIYYSQIVNDFQKGDIAEGYSVSREKKESFPLTVTSAQKNPTAFYLCATKHGNTEAFFGQGTRLTVV.

The CDR3 nucleotides are TGTGCCAGCAGCCACCTCGACAGGTTTAGCGGGAGAATCTCAGATACGCAGTATTTT. This translates into CASSHLDRFSGRISDTQYF. The rearrangement joins TRBV4-2 to TRBJ2-3, with 9 bases aligning to TRBD2. This CDR3 comprises 19 residues. The junction had 17 bases not matched to a gene; V was cut back by 3 bases and J by 4 bases. Germline assignment: CDR1 LGHNA and CDR2 YNFKEQ.

V gene TRBV28 combines with J gene TRBJ1-4; D unclear. Germline-derived CDR1 and CDR2 are MDHEN and SYDVKM. The CDR3 length is 12 residues. V was clipped by 3 bases and J by 8 bases, with 7 bases between them. CDR3 region: CASSLPAEKLFF. The CDR3 coding sequence is TGTGCCAGCAGTTTGCCTGCAGAAAAACTGTTTTTT.

The chain combines TRBV5-1 with TRBJ2-1; no firm D call. The V gene's germline CDR1 is SGHRS and CDR2 YFSETQ. V shed 2 bases and J shed 4 bases, with 13 bases lying between them. This CDR3 is 15 amino acids long. CDR3 nucleotide sequence: TGCGCCAGCAGCTTAGGACCTACATTGTACAATGAGCAGTTCTTC. Translating gives CASSLGPTLYNEQFF.

The V gene is TRBV19, the J gene TRBJ2-2, with D perhaps TRBD1 (6 bases). The CDR3 is 17 amino acids. Trimming took off 4 bases at V and 4 bases at J, with 19 bases between the two ends. Looked up from germline, CDR1 is LNHDA and CDR2 is SQIVND (reference sequence). The CDR3 DNA reads TGTGCCAGTAGTAGACCGCGTGGGTTACAGGGCACCGGGGAGCTGTTTTTT. Amino acids: CASSRPRGLQGTGELFF.

In the case of this clone: In the same sample, other DNA sequences code for this CDR3. The rearrangement links TRBV10-3 to TRBJ2-3; 10 bases agree with TRBD2. The germline V gene encodes CDR1 ENHRY and CDR2 SYGVKD. V lost 3 bases and J lost 4; bases outside the gene matches: 1. This CDR3 has 14 residues. The CDR3 nucleotides read TGTGCCATCAGTGACCTAGCGGGAGCAGATACGCAGTATTTT. It is translated as CAISDLAGADTQYF.

The chain couples TRBV28 to TRBJ1-2; no reliable D call. The V end lost 6 bases, the J end lost 8 bases, and 13 bases lay between the germline ends. Germline V gene sequence: CDR1 MDHEN, CDR2 SYDVKM. The CDR3 covers 12 residues. The CDR3 loop reads CASRYNPSGYTF. CDR3 DNA: TGTGCCAGCAGGTACAACCCCAGCGGCTACACCTTC.

CDR3 residues: CASSPPWGQGYEQYF. The CDR3 bases are TGTGCCAGCAGCCCACCCTGGGGACAGGGCTACGAGCAGTACTTC. This sequence joins TRBV7-2 and TRBJ2-7; TRBD1 matches at 9 bases. With 5 bases clipped from V and 3 bases from J, the junction kept 8 bases outside the gene matches. CDR3 length: 15 residues. Germline V gene sequence: CDR1 SGHTA, CDR2 FQGNSA.

V is TRBV13 and J is TRBJ2-1, with 14 positions matching TRBD2. The V and J ends lost 6 bases and 0 bases, in that order; junction bases with no gene match: 7. CDR1 is PRHDT and CDR2 is FYEKMQ in the germline V gene (reference sequence). CDR3 size: 18 residues. In DNA form, the CDR3 reads TGTGCCAGCAGGCCCGGACTAGCGGGAGGATACTCCTACAATGAGCAGTTCTTC. The encoded protein is CASRPGLAGGYSYNEQFF.

The rearrangement uses TRBV5-4 and TRBJ2-3; D not resolved. Trimming cost V 0 bases and J 5 bases, with 1 base left between them. In germline, CDR1 is SGHNT, CDR2 YYREEE (reference sequence). The CDR3 contains 11 residues. The CDR3 DNA is TGTGCCAGCAGCTTGGTAGATACGCAGTATTTT. It is translated as CASSLVDTQYF.

The chain has TRBV29-1 and TRBJ1-2, with 10 bases matching TRBD1. Germline V gene lookup returns CDR1 SQVTM and CDR2 ANQGSEA. V was clipped by 7 bases and J by 4 bases; unmatched bases: 12. This CDR3 is 15 amino acids long. In nucleotides, the CDR3 is TGCAGCGCCCTAAGACAGGGGGCTCAGGGCTATGGCTACACCTTC. Residues: CSALRQGAQGYGYTF.

This chain joins TRBV10-2 and TRBJ1-4; D call uncertain. Germline V lookup: CDR1 WSHSY, CDR2 SAAADI. Trimming took 5 bases from V and 0 from J, leaving 19 bases between them. There are 18 residues in the CDR3. Here the CDR3 reads CASSSIKPSGATNEKLFF. In DNA form, the CDR3 reads TGCGCCAGCAGTAGCATTAAACCCTCCGGTGCAACTAATGAAAAACTGTTTTTT.

This chain uses TRBV5-1 with TRBJ2-1; tentative D call: TRBD2 (6 bases). The CDR3 runs 15 residues. The V gene lost 2 bases and the J gene lost 7 bases, with 16 bases spanning the gap. The V gene's germline CDR1 is SGHRS and CDR2 YFSETQ. CDR3 coding DNA: TGCGCCAGCAGCTTCGGGGACTCCCTGGGGAATGAGCAGTTCTTC. Its protein product is CASSFGDSLGNEQFF.